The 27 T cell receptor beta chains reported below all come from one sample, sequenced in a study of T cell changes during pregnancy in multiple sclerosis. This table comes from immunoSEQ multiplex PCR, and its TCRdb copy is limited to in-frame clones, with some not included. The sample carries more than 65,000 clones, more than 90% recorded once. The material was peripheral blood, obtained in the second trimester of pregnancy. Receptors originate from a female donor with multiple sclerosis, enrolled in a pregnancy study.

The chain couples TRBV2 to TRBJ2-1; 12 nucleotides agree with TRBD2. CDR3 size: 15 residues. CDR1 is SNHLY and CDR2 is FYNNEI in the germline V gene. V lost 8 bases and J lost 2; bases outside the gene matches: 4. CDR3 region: CASHSSGGAYNEQFF. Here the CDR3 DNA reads TGTGCCAGCCATTCTAGCGGGGGGGCCTACAATGAGCAGTTCTTC.

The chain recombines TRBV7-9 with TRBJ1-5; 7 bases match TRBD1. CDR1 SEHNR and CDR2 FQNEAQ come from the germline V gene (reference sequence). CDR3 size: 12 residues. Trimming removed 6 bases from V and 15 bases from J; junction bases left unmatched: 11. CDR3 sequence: CASSYSGTDRHF. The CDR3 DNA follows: TGTGCCAGCAGTTACTCGGGGACAGATCGGCATTTT.

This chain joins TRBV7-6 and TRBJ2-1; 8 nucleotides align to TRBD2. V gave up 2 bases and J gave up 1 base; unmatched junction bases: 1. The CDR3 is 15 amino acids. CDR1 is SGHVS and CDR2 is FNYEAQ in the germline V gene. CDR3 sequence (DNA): TGTGCCAGCAGCTTATTAGCGGGATCCTACAATGAGCAGTTCTTC. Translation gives CASSLLAGSYNEQFF.

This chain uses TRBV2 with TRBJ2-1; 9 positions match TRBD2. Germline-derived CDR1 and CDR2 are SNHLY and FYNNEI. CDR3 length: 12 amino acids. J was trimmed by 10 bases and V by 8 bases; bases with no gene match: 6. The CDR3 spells CASEKREAEQFF. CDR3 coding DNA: TGTGCCAGCGAAAAGCGGGAGGCCGAGCAGTTCTTC.

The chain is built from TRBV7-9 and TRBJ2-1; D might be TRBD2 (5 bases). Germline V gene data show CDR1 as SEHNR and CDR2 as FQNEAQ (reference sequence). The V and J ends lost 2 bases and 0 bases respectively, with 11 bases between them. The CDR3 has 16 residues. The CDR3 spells CASSLLTGSSYNEQFF. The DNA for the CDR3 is TGTGCCAGCAGCTTACTTACTGGGAGCTCCTACAATGAGCAGTTCTTC.

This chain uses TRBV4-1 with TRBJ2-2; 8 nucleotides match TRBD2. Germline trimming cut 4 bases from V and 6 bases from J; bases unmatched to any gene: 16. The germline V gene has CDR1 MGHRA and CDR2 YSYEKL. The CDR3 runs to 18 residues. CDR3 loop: CASSRLTGTRGSSGELFF. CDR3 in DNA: TGCGCCAGCAGCCGCCTGACCGGGACTAGGGGTAGCTCCGGGGAGCTGTTTTTT.

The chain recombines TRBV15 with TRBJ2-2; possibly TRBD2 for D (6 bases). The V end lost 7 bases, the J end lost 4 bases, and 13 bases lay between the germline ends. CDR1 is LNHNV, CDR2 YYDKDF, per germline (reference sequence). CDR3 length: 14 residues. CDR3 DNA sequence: TGTGCCACCAAGGGGAGGCAGGTCACCGGGGAGCTGTTTTTT. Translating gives CATKGRQVTGELFF.

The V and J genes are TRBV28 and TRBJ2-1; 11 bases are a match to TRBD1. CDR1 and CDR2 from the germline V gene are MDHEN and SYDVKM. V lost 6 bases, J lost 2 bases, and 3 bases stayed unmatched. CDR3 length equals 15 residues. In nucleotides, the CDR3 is TGTGCCAGCAGCCCGGGACAGGGGGCCTACAATGAGCAGTTCTTC. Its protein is CASSPGQGAYNEQFF.

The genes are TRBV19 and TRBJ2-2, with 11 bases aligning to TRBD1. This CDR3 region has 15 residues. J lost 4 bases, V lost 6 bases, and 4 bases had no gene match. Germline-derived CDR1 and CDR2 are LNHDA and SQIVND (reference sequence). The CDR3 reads CASRDRGPSTGELFF. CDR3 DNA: TGTGCCAGTAGGGACAGGGGGCCGAGCACCGGGGAGCTGTTTTTT.

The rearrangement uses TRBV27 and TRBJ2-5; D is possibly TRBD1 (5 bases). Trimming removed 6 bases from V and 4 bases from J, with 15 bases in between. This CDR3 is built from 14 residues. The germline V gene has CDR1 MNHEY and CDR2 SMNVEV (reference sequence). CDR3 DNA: TGTGCCAGCAGCCTCAGGGTTGGGATAGAGACCCAGTACTTC. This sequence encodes CASSLRVGIETQYF.

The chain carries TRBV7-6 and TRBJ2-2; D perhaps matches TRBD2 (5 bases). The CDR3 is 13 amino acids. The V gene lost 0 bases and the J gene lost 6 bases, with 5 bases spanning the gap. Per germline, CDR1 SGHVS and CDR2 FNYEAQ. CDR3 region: CASSLARAGELFF. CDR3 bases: TGTGCCAGCAGCTTAGCGCGGGCCGGGGAGCTGTTTTTT. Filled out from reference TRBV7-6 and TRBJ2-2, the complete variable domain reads GAGVSQSPRYKVTKRGQDVALRCDPISGHVSLYWYRQALGQGPEFLTYFNYEAQQDKSGLPNDRFSAERPEGSISTLTIQRTEQRDSAMYRCASSLARAGELFFGEGSRLTVL.

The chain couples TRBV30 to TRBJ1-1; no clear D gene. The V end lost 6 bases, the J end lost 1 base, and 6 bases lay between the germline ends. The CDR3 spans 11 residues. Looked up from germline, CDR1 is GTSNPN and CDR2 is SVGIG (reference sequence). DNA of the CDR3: TGTGCCTGCCAGGAGAACACTGAAGCTTTCTTT. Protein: CACQENTEAFF. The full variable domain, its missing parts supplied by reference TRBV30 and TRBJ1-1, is SQTIHQWPATLVQPVGSPLSLECTVEGTSNPNLYWYRQAAGRGLQLLFYSVGIGQISSEVPQNLSASRPQDRQFILSSKKLLLSDSGFYLCACQENTEAFFGQGTRLTVV.

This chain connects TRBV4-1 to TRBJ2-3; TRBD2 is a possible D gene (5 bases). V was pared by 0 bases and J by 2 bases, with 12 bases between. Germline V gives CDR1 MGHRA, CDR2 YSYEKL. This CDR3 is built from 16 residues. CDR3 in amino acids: CASSQDSGINTDTQYF. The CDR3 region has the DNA TGCGCCAGCAGCCAAGACTCCGGGATTAACACAGATACGCAGTATTTT.

The CDR3 DNA reads TGTGCCATCAGAGTTGACAGCCTCTACGAGCAGTACTTC. Residues: CAIRVDSLYEQYF. V usage is TRBV10-3 and J usage is TRBJ2-7; a weak D match, TRBD1 (5 bases). V lost 6 bases and J lost 3, with 12 bases in between. CDR1 is ENHRY, CDR2 SYGVKD, per germline. The CDR3 has 13 amino acids.

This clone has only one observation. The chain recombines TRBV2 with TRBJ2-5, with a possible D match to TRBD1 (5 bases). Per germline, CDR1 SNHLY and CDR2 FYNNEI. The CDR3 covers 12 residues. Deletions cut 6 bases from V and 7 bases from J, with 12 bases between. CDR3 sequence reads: CASRPEGVTQYF. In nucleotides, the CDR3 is TGTGCCAGCAGACCCGAAGGGGTGACCCAGTACTTC.

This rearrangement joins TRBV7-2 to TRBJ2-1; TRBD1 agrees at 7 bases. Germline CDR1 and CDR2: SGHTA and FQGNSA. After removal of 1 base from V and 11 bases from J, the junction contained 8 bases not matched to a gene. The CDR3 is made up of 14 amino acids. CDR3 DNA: TGTGCCAGCAGCTTAGGGGGGACAGACAGGAAGCAGTTCTTC. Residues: CASSLGGTDRKQFF.

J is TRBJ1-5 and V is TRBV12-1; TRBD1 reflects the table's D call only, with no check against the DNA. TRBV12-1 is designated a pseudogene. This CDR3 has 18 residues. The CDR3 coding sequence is TGTGCCAGCAGCTTTGAGGGGGCGGCACCCCTTTGGAATCAGCCCCAGCATTTT. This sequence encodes CASSFEGAAPLWNQPQHF.

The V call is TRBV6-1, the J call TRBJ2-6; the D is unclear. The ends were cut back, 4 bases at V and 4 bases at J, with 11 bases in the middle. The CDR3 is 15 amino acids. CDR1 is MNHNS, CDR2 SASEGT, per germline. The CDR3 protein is CASSAAQAGANVLTF. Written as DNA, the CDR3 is TGTGCCAGCAGTGCCGCCCAGGCCGGGGCCAACGTCCTGACTTTC.

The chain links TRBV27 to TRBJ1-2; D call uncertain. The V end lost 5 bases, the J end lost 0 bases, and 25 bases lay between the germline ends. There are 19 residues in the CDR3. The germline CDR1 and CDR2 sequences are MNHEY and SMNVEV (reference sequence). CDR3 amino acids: CASSPDHSFGYGSNYGYTF. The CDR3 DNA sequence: TGTGCCAGCAGTCCCGATCACAGTTTCGGTTATGGGTCTAACTATGGCTACACCTTC.

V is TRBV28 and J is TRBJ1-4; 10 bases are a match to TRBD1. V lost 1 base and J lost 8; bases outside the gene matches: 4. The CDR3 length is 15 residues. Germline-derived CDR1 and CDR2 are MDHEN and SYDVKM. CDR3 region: CASSLFDRGREKLFF. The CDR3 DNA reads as TGTGCCAGCAGTTTATTCGACAGGGGGCGGGAAAAACTGTTTTTT.

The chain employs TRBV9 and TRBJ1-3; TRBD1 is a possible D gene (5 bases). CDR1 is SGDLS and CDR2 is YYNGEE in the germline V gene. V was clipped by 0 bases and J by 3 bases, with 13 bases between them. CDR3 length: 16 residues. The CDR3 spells CASSVEEGVGGNTIYF. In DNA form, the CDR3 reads TGTGCCAGCAGCGTAGAGGAAGGGGTCGGTGGAAACACCATATATTTT.

In DNA form, the CDR3 reads TGTGCCAGCAGTGAGGATTTGGCGGGAGCGGGTGAGACCCAGTACTTC. Protein sequence: CASSEDLAGAGETQYF. This sequence joins TRBV2 and TRBJ2-5, with 7 bases that match TRBD2. The junction had 12 bases not matched to a gene; V was cut back by 3 bases and J by 5 bases. The germline V gene has CDR1 SNHLY and CDR2 FYNNEI. The CDR3 runs 16 residues.

CDR3 coding DNA: TGCAGCGTTGCGACTAGCGGGAGATCAGATACGCAGTATTTT. Translating it yields CSVATSGRSDTQYF. The chain couples TRBV29-1 to TRBJ2-3; 12 bases map to TRBD2. Trimming removed 4 bases from V and 4 bases from J; junction bases left unmatched: 3. Germline loops: CDR1 SQVTM, CDR2 ANQGSEA. There are 14 residues in the CDR3.

The CDR3 reads CASSEDGSSYGYTF. CDR3 bases: TGTGCCAGCAGTGAAGATGGCAGTTCCTATGGCTACACCTTC. The chain links TRBV6-1 to TRBJ1-2; D uncertain. The germline CDR1 and CDR2 sequences are MNHNS and SASEGT. The CDR3 runs to 14 residues. The germline V and J ends were trimmed by 1 base and 4 bases, with 10 bases remaining between them.

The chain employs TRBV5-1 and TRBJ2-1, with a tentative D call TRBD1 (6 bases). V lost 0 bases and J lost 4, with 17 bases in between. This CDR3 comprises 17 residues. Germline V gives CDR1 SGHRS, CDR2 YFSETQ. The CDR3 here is CASSLGIGTNLYNEQFF. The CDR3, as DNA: TGCGCCAGCAGCTTGGGGATCGGGACAAACTTATACAATGAGCAGTTCTTC.

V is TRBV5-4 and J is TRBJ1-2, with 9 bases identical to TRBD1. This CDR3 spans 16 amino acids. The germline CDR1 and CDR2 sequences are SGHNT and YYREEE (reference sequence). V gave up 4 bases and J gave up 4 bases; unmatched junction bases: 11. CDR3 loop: CASSPSLGQGIYGYTF. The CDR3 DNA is TGTGCCAGCAGCCCCAGCCTGGGACAGGGTATCTATGGCTACACCTTC.

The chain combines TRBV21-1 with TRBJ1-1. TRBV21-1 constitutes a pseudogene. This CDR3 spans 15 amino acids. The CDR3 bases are TGTGCCAGCAGTGAGGGTCCGGGCTTGGGCACTGAAGCTTTCTTT. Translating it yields CASSEGPGLGTEAFF.